The source of this T cell receptor (beta chain) is a study of vaccination and CD4 T cells after COVID-19. Background on the study: At a median about 78 days (range 14 to 241) after dose two, post-vaccine samples were obtained.

The Oncomine TCR Beta short-read assay was applied to DNA of cultured CD4+ T cells. Cultures of CD4+ T cells served as the source for extracting genomic DNA. TCRdb called the PCR reads again in MiXCR, with one record for every CDR3 protein. The data contain 20,000 to 25,000 distinct CDR3 sequences, roughly half of them seen just once; the ten biggest clones take up about 9.4%. Treatment of the sample: roughly 10-day PBMC culture with coronavirus spike peptide pools or control peptides (ViraFEST assay). Positive PCR tests were logged from March through December 2020, ahead of US Alpha, Beta and Delta variants. Germline CDR1 reads MNHNS; CDR2 reads SASEGT. The V end was cut by 6 bases, the J end by 6 bases, with 14 bases between. This CDR3 comprises 13 residues. General study findings and limits: Researchers looked at relatively few convalescent patients and had no early post-infection timepoints.

Details on this clonotype: Its antigen is as yet unknown.

The sequence was collected from a human donor who had recovered from COVID-19. This chain joins TRBV6-1 and TRBJ1-1; D is possibly TRBD1 (5 bases). Specimen: CD4+ T cells from blood, cultured in vitro. The CDR3 DNA sequence: TGTGCCAGCAGGGGGCACCACCGCCCTGAAGCTTTCTTT. Protein product: CASRGHHRPEAFF.